This paragraph covers one T cell receptor (beta chain) sequence. Other DNA sequences in the sample encode the same CDR3. The data were taken from a study of T cell changes during pregnancy in multiple sclerosis. Clones were sequenced by immunoSEQ multiplex PCR, and TCRdb holds only the in-frame ones, with some missing. The data hold around 69,000 clones, with approximately 90% observed a single time. Germline V gene lookup returns CDR1 SEHNR and CDR2 FQNEAQ (reference sequence). The CDR3 consists of 13 residues. V lost 0 bases and J lost 4, with 6 bases in between. This chain joins TRBV7-9 and TRBJ1-2; D gene uncertain. The TCR was taken from a female donor with multiple sclerosis, enrolled in a pregnancy study. This sample comprised peripheral blood, obtained in the third trimester of pregnancy. This CDR3 reads CASSLAGGYGYTF. DNA for the CDR3: TGTGCCAGCAGCTTAGCCGGAGGCTATGGCTACACCTTC.